Below, 12 T cell receptor beta chains from the same sample are listed, as sequenced in a study of PD-1 blockade in classical Hodgkin lymphoma. TCRdb's copy holds only in-frame clones and misses some; the assay was immunoSEQ multiplex PCR. This sample has roughly 70,000 clones, with over 55% found just once. All trial patients relapsed after autologous stem cell transplantation. The sequencing here drew on peripheral blood mononuclear cells (PBMCs), taken before the second cycle of nivolumab. These receptors were taken from a human donor with classical Hodgkin lymphoma.

The J gene is TRBJ2-3, the V gene TRBV7-3; D gene uncertain. V gave up 2 bases and J gave up 2 bases, with 5 bases separating them. Per germline, CDR1 SGHTA and CDR2 FQGTGA. There are 13 residues in the CDR3. CDR3 coding DNA: TGTGCCAGCAGCTTAGGGTACACAGATACGCAGTATTTT. It translates to CASSLGYTDTQYF.

This chain connects TRBV9 to TRBJ2-1; weak D call: TRBD1 (6 bases). Germline V CDR1 and CDR2: SGDLS, YYNGEE. The CDR3 totals 15 residues. V dropped 0 bases and J dropped 5 bases, with 12 bases sitting between them. The CDR3 sequence is CASSVEQGPNNEQFF. CDR3 bases: TGTGCCAGCAGCGTAGAGCAGGGGCCCAACAATGAGCAGTTCTTC.

In this sample, this clone turned up a few times. Other DNA sequences from this sample encode an identical CDR3 as well. This sequence joins TRBV7-2 and TRBJ2-3; no firm D call. With 0 bases removed from V and 0 bases from J, the gap between germline ends came to 4 bases. Germline V gene data show CDR1 as SGHTA and CDR2 as FQGNSA. The CDR3 is 14 amino acids. The CDR3 sequence: CASSLAGSTDTQYF. CDR3 DNA sequence: TGTGCCAGCAGCTTAGCGGGAAGCACAGATACGCAGTATTTT. Full variable domain (remainder filled in from reference TRBV7-2 and TRBJ2-3): GAGVSQSPSNKVTEKGKDVELRCDPISGHTALYWYRQSLGQGLEFLIYFQGNSAPDKSGLPSDRFSAERTGGSVSTLTIQRTQQEDSAVYLCASSLAGSTDTQYFGPGTRLTVL.

V usage is TRBV5-1 and J usage is TRBJ2-2, with 8 bases aligning to TRBD1. The CDR3 sequence is 15 residues long. Unmatched junction bases numbered 5, after V lost 6 bases and J lost 1 base. CDR1 is SGHRS and CDR2 is YFSETQ in the germline V gene. CDR3 in DNA: TGCGCCAGCACCCCCGGGACAGGGAACACCGGGGAGCTGTTTTTT. Protein sequence: CASTPGTGNTGELFF.

In this sample, this clone turned up a few times. The chain has TRBV9 and TRBJ1-2, with D hard to call. Per the germline V gene, CDR1 is SGDLS and CDR2 is YYNGEE. The V end lost 3 bases, the J end lost 8 bases, and 26 bases lay between the germline ends. The CDR3 is made up of 17 amino acids. CDR3 protein: CASSAPHVRDGVSGYTF. The CDR3 DNA is TGTGCCAGCAGCGCCCCCCATGTGAGGGATGGGGTGAGCGGCTACACCTTC.

This chain connects TRBV18 to TRBJ1-2; D uncertain. The CDR3 has 16 amino acids. Trimming stripped 2 bases from V and 2 bases from J, with 15 bases between. From germline, CDR1 is KGHSH and CDR2 LQKENI. CDR3 in DNA: TGTGCCAGCTCACCAGTTTGGGCAGATTCCAACTATGGCTACACCTTC. As protein: CASSPVWADSNYGYTF.

V is TRBV7-6 and J is TRBJ2-1; perhaps TRBD2 as D (5 bases). CDR1 and CDR2 (germline): SGHVS, FNYEAQ. The length of the CDR3 is 14 residues. Trimming took off 5 bases at V and 5 bases at J, with 13 bases between the two ends. Written as DNA, the CDR3 is TGTGCCAGCAGCCCCCTGGAGGACCACAATGAGCAGTTCTTC. This sequence encodes CASSPLEDHNEQFF.

This clone was counted at least ten times. The genes are TRBV28 and TRBJ1-2, with a weak D call TRBD1 (6 bases). V lost 1 base to trimming and J lost 2 bases, with 11 bases between them. This CDR3 has 15 amino acids. Looked up from germline, CDR1 is MDHEN and CDR2 is SYDVKM. CDR3 DNA sequence: TGTGCCAGCAGTTTATCGGAGGGGGGAAACTATGGCTACACCTTC. Encoded protein: CASSLSEGGNYGYTF.

V gene TRBV2 combines with J gene TRBJ2-2; tentative D call: TRBD1 (5 bases). Trimming took off 7 bases at V and 4 bases at J, with 13 bases between the two ends. This CDR3 comprises 14 residues. Germline V gives CDR1 SNHLY, CDR2 FYNNEI. The CDR3 sequence: CASTNGHSTGELFF. The CDR3, as DNA: TGTGCCAGCACCAACGGACATAGCACCGGGGAGCTGTTTTTT.

This clone appeared a few times. This chain links TRBV5-1 with TRBJ1-6; D is ambiguous. The CDR3 length is 14 residues. In germline, CDR1 is SGHRS, CDR2 YFSETQ. Trimming pared 0 bases from V and 10 bases from J, leaving 11 bases between. Written as DNA, the CDR3 is TGCGCCAGCAGCTTGGAATTGGGTGGCTCACCCCTCCACTTT. Residues: CASSLELGGSPLHF.

This clone has more than one count but fewer than ten. V and J are TRBV28 and TRBJ1-6; a weak D match, TRBD1 (5 bases). Germline V gene data show CDR1 as MDHEN and CDR2 as SYDVKM. The CDR3 is 16 residues long. Between the trimmed V and J ends, which lost 2 bases and 8 bases, there was a span of 16 bases. CDR3 DNA: TGTGCCAGCAGTTTAATGGCCCCCGGGGCCTATTCACCCCTCCACTTT. It codes for CASSLMAPGAYSPLHF.

The table lists this clone with a count of one. The chain combines TRBV13 with TRBJ2-3, with TRBD2 matching 8 bases. V shed 3 bases, J shed 0 bases, and the junction held 2 bases outside the gene matches. The germline V gene encodes CDR1 PRHDT and CDR2 FYEKMQ (reference sequence). CDR3 length: 15 residues. The CDR3 reads CASSFSGGSTDTQYF. CDR3 in DNA: TGTGCCAGCAGCTTCAGCGGGGGTAGCACAGATACGCAGTATTTT.